This is a list of T cell receptor beta chains from one sample in a study of response to subunit inactivated influenza vaccine. TCRdb ran MiXCR on the RT-PCR reads and lists one entry per CDR3 protein. The table has approximately 570,000 distinct CDR3 sequences, roughly 8.2% seen once. Sequenced here: PBMCs from blood, sampled roughly 24 months after vaccination. These receptors were collected from a man aged 50 to 75 who received an inactivated influenza vaccine. Both conserved end residues are part of each CDR3. The order of the fields is D gene, clone size, V gene, J gene, CDR3 protein, CDR3 DNA. The D gene is left open where the match is weak. Not all rows give a size; the values are once, few, many and, for expanded clones, a class.

d_call: TRBD2
clone_size: few
v_call: TRBV7-8
j_call: TRBJ2-1
cdr3_aa: CASSPWTSGRGSYNEQFF
cdr3_nt: TGTGCCAGCAGCCCGTGGACTAGCGGGAGGGGTTCCTACAATGAGCAGTTCTTC

d_call: TRBD2
clone_size: many
v_call: TRBV5-5
j_call: TRBJ2-3
cdr3_aa: CASSLLLGGGTDTQYF
cdr3_nt: TGTGCCAGCAGCTTGCTCCTTGGGGGGGGCACAGATACGCAGTATTTT

d_call: TRBD1
clone_size: .
v_call: TRBV20-1
j_call: TRBJ2-1
cdr3_aa: CSADGQESYNEQFF
cdr3_nt: TGCAGTGCGGACGGACAGGAATCCTACAATGAGCAGTTCTTC

d_call: .
clone_size: many
v_call: TRBV6-2/TRBV6-3
j_call: TRBJ2-4
cdr3_aa: CASSYSQDGKNIQYF
cdr3_nt: TGTGCCAGCAGTTACTCGCAGGATGGCAAAAACATTCAGTACTTC

d_call: .
clone_size: many
v_call: TRBV7-9
j_call: TRBJ2-7
cdr3_aa: CASSLRVEYEQYF
cdr3_nt: TGTGCCAGCAGCTTGCGGGTTGAATACGAGCAGTACTTC

d_call: .
clone_size: few
v_call: TRBV20-1
j_call: TRBJ2-1
cdr3_aa: CSAPERVNNEQFF
cdr3_nt: TGCAGTGCTCCTGAGAGGGTTAACAATGAGCAGTTCTTC

d_call: TRBD2
clone_size: .
v_call: TRBV3-1
j_call: TRBJ2-5
cdr3_aa: CASSQRTSGRETQYF
cdr3_nt: TGTGCCAGCAGCCAACGGACTAGCGGGAGGGAGACCCAGTACTTC

d_call: .
clone_size: .
v_call: TRBV7-2
j_call: TRBJ2-7
cdr3_aa: CASSLALAPGSYEQYF
cdr3_nt: TGTGCCAGCAGCTTAGCGCTAGCGCCTGGCTCCTACGAGCAGTACTTC

d_call: .
clone_size: .
v_call: TRBV3-1
j_call: TRBJ2-7
cdr3_aa: CASGTGTGGSEQYF
cdr3_nt: TGTGCCAGCGGAACCGGGACTGGGGGGAGCGAGCAGTACTTC

d_call: .
clone_size: .
v_call: TRBV7-8
j_call: TRBJ2-7
cdr3_aa: CASSFGRGPTYEQYF
cdr3_nt: TGTGCCAGCAGCTTCGGTCGAGGGCCGACCTACGAGCAGTACTTC

d_call: .
clone_size: few
v_call: TRBV28
j_call: TRBJ2-5
cdr3_aa: CASSIGSLGQETQYF
cdr3_nt: TGTGCCAGCAGCATAGGTTCCCTGGGCCAAGAGACCCAGTACTTC

d_call: .
clone_size: few
v_call: TRBV4-1
j_call: TRBJ2-1
cdr3_aa: CASSLHGTAFDEQFF
cdr3_nt: TGCGCCAGCAGCCTCCACGGGACGGCCTTCGATGAGCAGTTCTTC

d_call: TRBD1
clone_size: .
v_call: TRBV9
j_call: TRBJ2-5
cdr3_aa: CASSVSTGKEETQYF
cdr3_nt: TGTGCCAGCAGCGTATCGACAGGGAAGGAAGAGACCCAGTACTTC

d_call: .
clone_size: .
v_call: TRBV7-2
j_call: TRBJ2-7
cdr3_aa: CASSLRQPIARGEQYF
cdr3_nt: TGTGCCAGCAGCTTACGACAGCCAATAGCGCGGGGCGAGCAGTACTTC

d_call: .
clone_size: few
v_call: TRBV29-1
j_call: TRBJ2-2
cdr3_aa: CSAHLQGITTGELFF
cdr3_nt: TGCAGCGCGCACTTACAGGGAATCACGACCGGGGAGCTGTTTTTT

d_call: TRBD1
clone_size: .
v_call: TRBV12-3/TRBV12-4
j_call: TRBJ2-3
cdr3_aa: CASSLQGAMVHTQYF
cdr3_nt: TGTGCCAGCAGTTTACAGGGGGCTATGGTCCATACGCAGTATTTT

d_call: .
clone_size: many
v_call: TRBV5-1
j_call: TRBJ2-1
cdr3_aa: CASSLAGISGYNEQFF
cdr3_nt: TGCGCCAGCAGCTTGGCCGGTATCTCCGGCTACAATGAGCAGTTCTTC

d_call: .
clone_size: .
v_call: TRBV21-1
j_call: TRBJ1-5
cdr3_aa: CASSHSRISKDNQPQHF
cdr3_nt: TGTGCCAGCAGTCACTCTCGTATCTCAAAGGATAATCAGCCCCAGCATTTT

d_call: .
clone_size: .
v_call: TRBV7-2
j_call: TRBJ2-5
cdr3_aa: CASSTDPYQETQYF
cdr3_nt: TGTGCCAGCAGCACCGACCCGTACCAAGAGACCCAGTACTTC

d_call: .
clone_size: few
v_call: TRBV4-3
j_call: TRBJ2-5
cdr3_aa: CASSLTQGGETQYF
cdr3_nt: TGCGCCAGCAGCCTCACACAGGGTGGCGAGACCCAGTACTTC

d_call: .
clone_size: few
v_call: TRBV6-2/TRBV6-3
j_call: TRBJ2-7
cdr3_aa: CASHRVASYEQYF
cdr3_nt: TGTGCCAGCCACAGGGTGGCCTCCTACGAGCAGTACTTC

d_call: TRBD1
clone_size: many
v_call: TRBV18
j_call: TRBJ2-7
cdr3_aa: CASSPDRGVNEQYF
cdr3_nt: TGTGCCAGCTCACCGGACAGGGGGGTCAACGAGCAGTACTTC

d_call: TRBD1
clone_size: many
v_call: TRBV14
j_call: TRBJ2-1
cdr3_aa: CASSQPLQGAKLNSEQFF
cdr3_nt: TGTGCCAGCAGCCAACCCTTACAGGGGGCTAAGCTTAACTCTGAGCAGTTCTTC

d_call: TRBD2
clone_size: few
v_call: TRBV20-1
j_call: TRBJ2-4
cdr3_aa: CSARDGSAGGTDIQYF
cdr3_nt: TGCAGTGCTAGAGATGGATCGGCGGGAGGGACGGACATTCAGTACTTC

d_call: .
clone_size: .
v_call: TRBV7-8
j_call: TRBJ1-5
cdr3_aa: CASSLEGWQPQHF
cdr3_nt: TGTGCCAGCAGCTTAGAGGGGTGGCAGCCCCAGCATTTT

d_call: .
clone_size: few
v_call: TRBV6-2/TRBV6-3
j_call: TRBJ2-7
cdr3_aa: CASSYRRGSTYEQYF
cdr3_nt: TGTGCCAGCAGTTACAGGAGGGGGAGTACCTACGAGCAGTACTTC

d_call: .
clone_size: few
v_call: TRBV6-2/TRBV6-3
j_call: TRBJ1-5
cdr3_aa: CASSFYADQPQHF
cdr3_nt: TGTGCCAGCAGTTTTTATGCTGATCAGCCCCAGCATTTT

d_call: TRBD1
clone_size: few
v_call: TRBV5-1
j_call: TRBJ2-5
cdr3_aa: CASSDGTAKLAQYF
cdr3_nt: TGCGCCAGCAGCGACGGGACAGCCAAGTTGGCCCAGTACTTC

d_call: .
clone_size: .
v_call: TRBV11-3
j_call: TRBJ2-1
cdr3_aa: CASSMLGLGEQFF
cdr3_nt: TGTGCCAGCAGCATGCTGGGCCTCGGTGAGCAGTTCTTC

d_call: .
clone_size: many
v_call: TRBV4-3
j_call: TRBJ1-2
cdr3_aa: CASSQSGVGYGYTF
cdr3_nt: TGCGCCAGCAGCCAATCAGGGGTTGGCTATGGCTACACCTTC

d_call: .
clone_size: many
v_call: TRBV12-3/TRBV12-4
j_call: TRBJ1-3
cdr3_aa: CASRQNSGNTIYF
cdr3_nt: TGTGCCAGCCGCCAGAACTCTGGAAACACCATATATTTT

d_call: .
clone_size: .
v_call: TRBV4-2
j_call: TRBJ2-7
cdr3_aa: CASSHDGKGHEQYF
cdr3_nt: TGTGCCAGCAGCCATGACGGAAAGGGCCACGAGCAGTACTTC

d_call: TRBD2
clone_size: .
v_call: TRBV11-2
j_call: TRBJ2-1
cdr3_aa: CASSLMGLAGESRSYNEQFF
cdr3_nt: TGTGCCAGCAGCTTAATGGGACTAGCGGGAGAATCCCGCTCCTACAATGAGCAGTTCTTC

d_call: .
clone_size: .
v_call: TRBV11-2
j_call: TRBJ2-5
cdr3_aa: CASSMDGGQYF
cdr3_nt: TGTGCCAGCAGCATGGATGGTGGCCAGTACTTC

d_call: .
clone_size: many
v_call: TRBV6-5
j_call: TRBJ2-1
cdr3_aa: CASSYSPAAGDNEQFF
cdr3_nt: TGTGCCAGCAGTTACTCACCCGCAGCTGGGGACAATGAGCAGTTCTTC

d_call: .
clone_size: .
v_call: TRBV3-1
j_call: TRBJ2-7
cdr3_aa: CASSQDCGYRQYF
cdr3_nt: TGTGCCAGCAGCCAAGATTGCGGGTACAGGCAGTACTTC

d_call: TRBD2
clone_size: few
v_call: TRBV10-3
j_call: TRBJ2-3
cdr3_aa: CAIRETSGRAIGVTDTQYF
cdr3_nt: TGTGCCATCCGCGAAACTAGCGGGAGGGCCATAGGGGTTACAGATACGCAGTATTTT

d_call: .
clone_size: few
v_call: TRBV6-1
j_call: TRBJ1-5
cdr3_aa: CASSLDRPPPQHF
cdr3_nt: TGTGCCAGCAGTCTAGACAGACCACCGCCCCAGCATTTT

d_call: .
clone_size: few
v_call: TRBV5-8
j_call: TRBJ2-4
cdr3_aa: CASSLELGASAKNIQYF
cdr3_nt: TGTGCCAGCAGCTTGGAGCTGGGGGCATCAGCCAAAAACATTCAGTACTTC

d_call: .
clone_size: many
v_call: TRBV5-1
j_call: TRBJ2-7
cdr3_aa: CASSPSGRYEQYF
cdr3_nt: TGCGCCAGCAGCCCCAGTGGGCGGTACGAGCAGTACTTC

d_call: .
clone_size: .
v_call: TRBV20-1
j_call: TRBJ2-3
cdr3_aa: CSARDPGSFSSDTQYF
cdr3_nt: TGCAGTGCTAGAGACCCCGGCAGTTTTAGCTCAGATACGCAGTATTTT

d_call: .
clone_size: many
v_call: TRBV15
j_call: TRBJ2-1
cdr3_aa: CATRRGKSLRNEQFF
cdr3_nt: TGTGCCACCCGACGGGGAAAGTCACTCCGCAATGAGCAGTTCTTC

d_call: .
clone_size: many
v_call: TRBV10-1
j_call: TRBJ2-1
cdr3_aa: CASSEGDRSSNEQFF
cdr3_nt: TGCGCCAGCAGTGAGGGAGACAGGTCCTCCAATGAGCAGTTCTTC

d_call: .
clone_size: .
v_call: TRBV20-1
j_call: TRBJ1-1
cdr3_aa: CSARESGKVVWNTEAFF
cdr3_nt: TGCAGTGCTAGAGAATCGGGGAAGGTGGTTTGGAACACTGAAGCTTTCTTT

d_call: .
clone_size: few
v_call: TRBV6-1
j_call: TRBJ2-6
cdr3_aa: CASSKIWAVGSGANVLTF
cdr3_nt: TGTGCCAGCAGTAAGATATGGGCGGTAGGCTCTGGGGCCAACGTCCTGACTTTC

d_call: TRBD2
clone_size: few
v_call: TRBV28
j_call: TRBJ2-7
cdr3_aa: CASSETSGARAREQYF
cdr3_nt: TGTGCCAGCAGCGAGACTAGCGGGGCCCGGGCCCGCGAGCAGTACTTC

d_call: TRBD1
clone_size: .
v_call: TRBV5-1
j_call: TRBJ1-4
cdr3_aa: CASSSTGTGVEKLFF
cdr3_nt: TGCGCCAGCAGCTCTACCGGGACAGGAGTTGAAAAACTGTTTTTT

d_call: .
clone_size: few
v_call: TRBV4-3
j_call: TRBJ1-4
cdr3_aa: CASSQAPGTNEKLFF
cdr3_nt: TGCGCCAGCAGCCAAGCGCCTGGGACTAATGAAAAACTGTTTTTT